These 15 T cell receptor beta chains were all obtained from the same sample, sequenced in a study of T-cell memory formation after mild COVID-19. One entry per CDR3 protein, called by TCRdb with MiXCR from the 5' RACE reads. The sample records 550,000 to 700,000 distinct CDR3 sequences, roughly 18% being singletons. Material for sequencing was PBMCs or a T cell subset sorted from them (not recorded which). The receptors were gathered from an adult woman who had mild COVID-19 (a few samples of this study predate the infection). Cell type and time point are not known.

This sequence joins TRBV5-6 and TRBJ2-7; 8 bases align to TRBD1. Germline assignment: CDR1 SGHDT and CDR2 YYEEEE. The length of the CDR3 is 15 residues. Unmatched junction bases numbered 8, after V lost 4 bases and J lost 2 bases. The CDR3: CASSPGGRATYEQYF. The CDR3 nucleotides read TGTGCCAGCAGCCCAGGGGGCAGGGCAACCTACGAGCAGTACTTC.

This clonotype was observed a few times. The chain uses TRBV29-1 and TRBJ2-2, with D possibly called TRBD1 or TRBD2 (5 bases each). V lost 7 bases to trimming and J lost 6 bases, with 18 bases between them. This CDR3 contains 14 residues. CDR1 SQVTM and CDR2 ANQGSEA come from the germline V gene. As DNA, the CDR3 is TGCAGCGCCACCGGGACGGATGGAGCCGGGGAGCTGTTTTTT. This gives the protein CSATGTDGAGELFF.

The chain has TRBV12-3 or TRBV12-4 and TRBJ1-1; TRBD1 might be the D (5 bases). The V gene lost 2 bases and the J gene lost 4 bases, with 11 bases spanning the gap. There are 14 residues in the CDR3. In DNA form, the CDR3 reads TGTGCCAGCAGTTTATCTTCAGGGACCACTGAAGCTTTCTTT. Its protein product is CASSLSSGTTEAFF.

The V gene is TRBV5-6, the J gene TRBJ2-7; D is perhaps TRBD1 (5 bases). The CDR3 is made up of 12 amino acids. Germline lookup yields CDR1 SGHDT and CDR2 YYEEEE. V dropped 2 bases and J dropped 4 bases, with 7 bases sitting between them. Here the CDR3 DNA reads TGTGCCAGCAGCTTACAGGAGTACGAGCAGTACTTC. This codes for CASSLQEYEQYF. Full variable domain (missing parts from reference TRBV5-6 and TRBJ2-7): DAGVTQSPTHLIKTRGQQVTLRCSPKSGHDTVSWYQQALGQGPQFIFQYYEEEERQRGNFPDRFSGHQFPNYSSELNVNALLLGDSALYLCASSLQEYEQYFGPGTRLTVT.

Regarding this clonotype: This may be a read error, as it is one base from a much larger clone. This sequence joins TRBV5-4 and TRBJ2-1, with D uncertain. Trimming removed 1 base at V and 9 bases at J, with 11 bases between. The CDR3 totals 13 residues. Germline V lookup: CDR1 SGHNT, CDR2 YYREEE (reference sequence). The CDR3 bases are TGTGCCAGCAGCTTGATCGGAGCGACTGAGCAGTTCTTC. The encoded protein is CASSLIGATEQFF.

This chain links TRBV2 with TRBJ1-5; a possible D gene is TRBD1 (6 bases). Germline lookup yields CDR1 SNHLY and CDR2 FYNNEI. CDR3 length: 13 amino acids. Between the trimmed V and J ends, which lost 5 bases and 8 bases, there was a span of 13 bases. The CDR3 loop is CASSRTVQEPQHF. In DNA, the CDR3 is TGTGCCAGCAGTCGGACAGTTCAGGAGCCCCAGCATTTT. The entire variable domain, with the rest obtained from reference TRBV2 and TRBJ1-5, is as follows: EPEVTQTPSHQVTQMGQEVILRCVPISNHLYFYWYRQILGQKVEFLVSFYNNEISEKSEIFDDQFSVERPDGSNFTLKIRSTKLEDSAMYFCASSRTVQEPQHFGDGTRLSIL.

This clonotype was observed at least ten times. This chain joins TRBV2 and TRBJ1-5, with unresolved D. The germline V gene encodes CDR1 SNHLY and CDR2 FYNNEI. This CDR3 has 15 amino acids. V lost 1 base, J lost 7 bases, and 14 bases lay in between. For the CDR3, the DNA is TGTGCCAGCAGTGAAGGACTGACCGTCGCCCAGCCCCAGCATTTT. Amino acids: CASSEGLTVAQPQHF.

CDR3 residues: CASSLKGYGEAFF. The DNA for the CDR3 is TGTGCCAGCAGCTTAAAGGGATACGGTGAAGCTTTCTTT. This rearrangement joins TRBV7-3 to TRBJ1-1, with no clear D. From germline, CDR1 is SGHTA and CDR2 FQGTGA. The CDR3 is 13 amino acids. V was pared by 1 base and J by 7 bases, with 10 bases between.

The V call is TRBV5-1, the J call TRBJ2-3, with 10 bases fitting TRBD2. The germline V gene has CDR1 SGHRS and CDR2 YFSETQ. The CDR3 consists of 15 residues. V shed 7 bases, J shed 1 base, and the junction held 6 bases outside the gene matches. In DNA form, the CDR3 reads TGCGCCAGCGCTAGCGGGAGTGCTGGCACAGATACGCAGTATTTT. Amino acids: CASASGSAGTDTQYF.

The V call is TRBV15, the J call TRBJ1-1, with 7 nucleotides matching TRBD1. Germline V CDR1 and CDR2: LNHNV, YYDKDF (reference sequence). The V and J ends lost 1 base and 1 base, in that order; junction bases with no gene match: 3. CDR3 length equals 15 residues. CDR3 sequence reads: CATSRANRGNTEAFF. In DNA, the CDR3 is TGTGCCACCAGCAGAGCAAACAGGGGGAACACTGAAGCTTTCTTT.

This rearrangement joins TRBV20-1 to TRBJ2-5; D might be TRBD1 (5 bases). CDR1 is DFQATT and CDR2 is SNEGSKA in the germline V gene (reference sequence). The CDR3 sequence is 15 residues long. Trimming took 3 bases from V and 1 from J, leaving 15 bases between them. CDR3 sequence reads: CSASPLDSFQETQYF. CDR3 in DNA: TGCAGTGCTAGCCCCTTAGACAGTTTCCAAGAGACCCAGTACTTC.

V and J are TRBV7-9 and TRBJ2-1; no reliable D call. Between the trimmed V and J ends, which lost 4 bases and 6 bases, there was a span of 7 bases. CDR3 length equals 12 residues. Germline-derived CDR1 and CDR2 are SEHNR and FQNEAQ (reference sequence). The CDR3 DNA reads as TGTGCCAGCAGCTATGAGCGCAATGAGCAGTTCTTC. The encoded protein is CASSYERNEQFF.

V gene TRBV6-5 combines with J gene TRBJ1-1; 7 nucleotides align to TRBD1. The V gene end was trimmed by 3 bases and the J gene end by 0 bases; junction bases not matched to a gene: 4. The CDR3 runs 15 residues. The germline V gene encodes CDR1 MNHEY and CDR2 SVGAGI. The CDR3 loop reads CASSYAQGMNTEAFF. CDR3 in DNA: TGTGCCAGCAGTTATGCACAGGGGATGAACACTGAAGCTTTCTTT.

The chain's CDR3 is CASSRGQANNEQFF. CDR3 DNA sequence: TGCGCCAGCAGCAGAGGACAGGCCAACAATGAGCAGTTCTTC. V and J are TRBV5-1 and TRBJ2-1; TRBD1 matches 7 bases. CDR1 and CDR2 from the germline V gene are SGHRS and YFSETQ. The CDR3 loop spans 14 amino acids. V shed 4 bases and J 5 bases; nucleotides not matched to a gene: 6.

This clonotype was counted only a few times. The CDR3, as DNA: TGTGCCAGCAGCCAAGATGTCATGTACGAGCAGTACTTC. Residues: CASSQDVMYEQYF. V is TRBV4-2 and J is TRBJ2-7; no clear D. This CDR3 region has 13 residues. V was shortened by 0 bases and J by 4 bases, with 7 bases between the two germline ends. Germline V gene sequence: CDR1 LGHNA, CDR2 YNFKEQ.